Below, 14 T cell receptor beta chains from the same sample are listed, as sequenced in a study of vaccination and CD4 T cells after COVID-19. Their recognized antigens are unknown. Once obtained from cultured CD4+ T cells, the DNA was sequenced using the Oncomine TCR Beta short-read assay. MiXCR was run by TCRdb on the PCR reads, yielding one entry per CDR3 protein. The sample holds about 18,000 distinct CDR3 sequences; roughly 41% are singletons and the top ten take roughly 20%. Indicated treatment: approximately 11-day PBMC culture with coronavirus spike peptide pools or control peptides (ViraFEST assay). This specimen was CD4+ T cells from blood, cultured in vitro, taken before SARS-CoV-2 vaccination. These receptors came from a human donor who received a COVID-19 vaccine.

This clonotype occurred a few times. The chain links TRBV5-1 to TRBJ1-5, with 10 bases lining up with TRBD1. Germline V gene sequence: CDR1 SGHRS, CDR2 YFSETQ. J lost 8 bases, V lost 4 bases, and 12 bases had no gene match. The CDR3 has 16 residues. Here the CDR3 reads CASSPGTGDAQEPQHF. CDR3 DNA: TGCGCCAGCAGCCCGGGGACAGGGGACGCGCAGGAGCCCCAGCATTTT.

Only a few counts were recorded for this clonotype. This chain uses TRBV19 with TRBJ1-5, with a tentative D call TRBD1 (5 bases). This CDR3 has 15 amino acids. Germline-derived CDR1 and CDR2 are LNHDA and SQIVND (reference sequence). Trimming pared 3 bases from V and 1 base from J, leaving 10 bases between. For the CDR3, the DNA is TGTGCCAGTAGTATGTGGGGACGGAGCAATCAGCCCCAGCATTTT. It encodes CASSMWGRSNQPQHF.

The V and J genes are TRBV5-1 and TRBJ2-5; TRBD2 matches 8 bases. Germline V gene lookup returns CDR1 SGHRS and CDR2 YFSETQ. Trimming removed 4 bases from V and 3 bases from J; junction bases left unmatched: 11. There are 16 residues in the CDR3. The CDR3 reads CASSPGARGVKETQYF. The CDR3 DNA reads TGCGCCAGCAGCCCGGGGGCGCGGGGGGTAAAAGAGACCCAGTACTTC.

V and J are TRBV20-1 and TRBJ2-5; TRBD2 agrees at 10 bases. Trimming cost V 3 bases and J 0 bases; bases outside gene matches: 13. Germline lookup yields CDR1 DFQATT and CDR2 SNEGSKA (reference sequence). This CDR3 comprises 18 residues. CDR3 region: CSASSGTSVTEYQETQYF. CDR3 nucleotide sequence: TGCAGTGCTAGTTCCGGGACTAGCGTAACCGAGTACCAAGAGACCCAGTACTTC.

The chain couples TRBV21-1 to TRBJ1-1; the table gives TRBD1 as D, unverified against the DNA. TRBV21-1 is deemed a pseudogene. CDR3 length: 14 residues. The CDR3 spells CASSKGAPNTEAFF. The CDR3 DNA is TGTGCCAGCAGCAAGGGGGCTCCGAACACTGAAGCTTTCTTT.

V is TRBV19 and J is TRBJ1-6; 7 nucleotides align to TRBD1. This CDR3 has 16 residues. Trimming took 4 bases from V and 7 from J; bases not matched to a gene: 10. Germline V CDR1 and CDR2: LNHDA, SQIVND (reference sequence). DNA for the CDR3: TGTGCCAGTAGTAACAGGGGCCGCGGTGGGAATTCACCCCTCCACTTT. This gives the protein CASSNRGRGGNSPLHF.

The V and J genes are TRBV7-8 and TRBJ1-3; a weak D match, TRBD1 (5 bases). Germline lookup yields CDR1 SGHVS and CDR2 FQNEAQ. V lost 6 bases to trimming and J lost 1 base, with 16 bases between them. CDR3 size: 16 residues. In DNA, the CDR3 is TGTGCCAGCAGGCACGGGGGAGAGATATCTGGAAACACCATATATTTT. Translating gives CASRHGGEISGNTIYF.

This clonotype was detected a few times. The chain recombines TRBV10-1 with TRBJ1-6; D not certain. Trimming cost V 6 bases and J 6 bases, with 6 bases left between them. The CDR3 has 12 residues. Per the germline V gene, CDR1 is WNHNN and CDR2 is SYGVQD (reference sequence). This CDR3 reads CASSGPNSPLHF. CDR3 nucleotides: TGCGCCAGCAGCGGACCTAATTCACCCCTCCACTTT.

The chain has TRBV20-1 and TRBJ1-1; possible D gene TRBD1, 5 bases. CDR1 is DFQATT and CDR2 is SNEGSKA in the germline V gene (reference sequence). The V and J ends lost 3 bases and 0 bases respectively, with 11 bases between them. The CDR3 totals 14 residues. The CDR3 protein is CSARSRTLNTEAFF. In nucleotides, the CDR3 is TGCAGTGCTAGGTCTCGGACACTGAACACTGAAGCTTTCTTT.

A few counts support this clonotype. This chain uses TRBV2 with TRBJ1-1, with D uncertain. V was pared by 5 bases and J by 1 base, with 11 bases between. The germline gives CDR1 SNHLY, CDR2 FYNNEI. The length of the CDR3 is 14 residues. CDR3 DNA sequence: TGTGCCAGCAGTATCCCTCCGGCGAACACTGAAGCTTTCTTT. Amino acid sequence: CASSIPPANTEAFF.

The rearrangement joins TRBV6-5 to TRBJ2-1; TRBD2 agrees at 11 bases. Germline CDR1 MNHEY, CDR2 SVGAGI. Trimming removed 0 bases from V and 3 bases from J; junction bases left unmatched: 4. The CDR3 runs to 17 residues. The CDR3, as DNA: TGTGCCAGCAGTTACTCTCCTAGCGGGGGGCTCTACAATGAGCAGTTCTTC. This gives the protein CASSYSPSGGLYNEQFF.

The chain recombines TRBV6-5 with TRBJ1-2; tentative D call: TRBD1 (5 bases). Germline lookup yields CDR1 MNHEY and CDR2 SVGAGI. The CDR3 has 15 amino acids. V lost 2 bases and J lost 3, with 13 bases in between. CDR3 residues: CASSYLPGGDYGYTF. The DNA for the CDR3 is TGTGCCAGCAGTTACCTCCCAGGAGGGGACTATGGCTACACCTTC.

The J gene is TRBJ1-3, the V gene TRBV5-1; D is unresolved. Germline CDR1 reads SGHRS; CDR2 reads YFSETQ. Trimming pared 7 bases from V and 4 bases from J, leaving 12 bases between. This CDR3 contains 13 residues. CDR3 bases: TGCGCCAGCCGACCGGCGGGGGGAAACACCATATATTTT. Its translation is CASRPAGGNTIYF.

The gene calls are TRBV19 and TRBJ1-2; 7 bases match TRBD1. Germline values: CDR1 LNHDA, CDR2 SQIVND (reference sequence). The CDR3 runs 14 residues. V lost 4 bases, J lost 4 bases, and 6 bases stayed unmatched. The CDR3 sequence: CASSTRQGTYGYTF. Here the CDR3 DNA reads TGTGCCAGTAGTACCCGACAGGGAACCTATGGCTACACCTTC.